The rows below give T cell receptor beta chains drawn from one sample of a study of cytomegalovirus exposure and HLA in healthy donors. The method was immunoSEQ multiplex PCR; TCRdb's version includes in-frame clones alone and lacks a portion of them. The clone table shows 53,000 or so clones, with the ten largest holding roughly 12%. Sequencing was performed on PBMCs. These receptors all stem from a man younger than 35 in good health and CMV-seropositive. Both conserved end residues are part of each CDR3. D genes are given only for firm matches.

v_gene	j_gene	d_gene	CDR3aa	CDR3nt
TRBV5-1	TRBJ1-4	-	CASSLERQPNEKLFF	TGCGCCAGCAGCTTGGAGCGGCAGCCTAATGAAAAACTGTTTTTT
TRBV19	TRBJ2-6	TRBD1	CASSNRKTGHSSGANVLTF	TGTGCCAGTAGCAATAGGAAGACAGGGCACAGCTCTGGGGCCAACGTCCTGACTTTC
TRBV5-1	TRBJ2-5	-	CASSLTNGHTGEQYF	TGCGCCAGCAGCCTCACCAACGGACATACGGGGGAGCAGTACTTC
TRBV6-1	TRBJ1-1	-	CASSERGYAVGTEAFF	TGTGCCAGCAGTGAAAGAGGGTACGCGGTGGGCACTGAAGCTTTCTTT
TRBV14	TRBJ1-1	-	CASSQVGTSRDTEAFF	TGTGCCAGCAGCCAAGTAGGTACCAGTCGGGACACTGAAGCTTTCTTT
TRBV4-1	TRBJ2-1	TRBD2	CASSQDGFGGSSYNEQFF	TGCGCCAGCAGCCAAGACGGTTTTGGCGGGAGCTCCTACAATGAGCAGTTCTTC
TRBV5-5	TRBJ2-3	TRBD2	CASSRLASGSTDTQYF	TGTGCCAGCAGCCGGCTAGCTAGCGGGAGCACAGATACGCAGTATTTT
TRBV25-1	TRBJ1-5	-	CASSEREGSQPQHF	TGTGCCAGCAGTGAAAGGGAGGGATCTCAGCCCCAGCATTTT
TRBV6-6	TRBJ1-1	-	CASSYSPGGNTEAFF	TGTGCCAGCAGTTACTCGCCGGGGGGGAACACTGAAGCTTTCTTT
TRBV28	TRBJ1-5	-	CASGGFGDTFASNQPQHF	TGTGCCAGCGGTGGATTTGGGGACACCTTTGCTAGCAATCAGCCCCAGCATTTT
TRBV6-5	TRBJ2-1	-	CASSYTRTAPNEQFF	TGTGCCAGCAGTTACACCCGGACTGCCCCGAATGAGCAGTTCTTC
TRBV6-1	TRBJ2-5	TRBD1	CASSRDRQETQYF	TGTGCCAGCAGCCGGGACAGACAAGAGACCCAGTACTTC
TRBV7-9	TRBJ1-2	-	CASSPRGSSLYGYTF	TGTGCCAGCAGCCCTAGGGGCTCTTCACTCTATGGCTACACCTTC
TRBV6-4	TRBJ2-3	TRBD2	CASSPTGTSGTDTQYF	TGTGCCAGCAGTCCTACCGGGACTAGCGGGACAGATACGCAGTATTTT
TRBV6-4	TRBJ2-1	-	CASSDGRFDEQFF	TGTGCCAGCAGTGACGGGCGTTTCGATGAGCAGTTCTTC
TRBV10-3	TRBJ1-5	-	CATQEDSFSNQPQHF	TGTGCCACTCAAGAAGACAGCTTTAGCAATCAGCCCCAGCATTTT
TRBV27	TRBJ1-2	TRBD1	CASRPGQGIGYTF	TGTGCCAGCCGACCGGGACAGGGTATTGGCTACACCTTC
TRBV19	TRBJ2-3	TRBD2	CASSRPPGLARGDTQYF	TGTGCCAGTAGTCGGCCGCCGGGACTAGCGAGGGGTGATACGCAGTATTTT
TRBV2	TRBJ2-1	-	CASSPALVGEFF	TGTGCCAGCAGTCCGGCCCTAGTAGGAGAGTTCTTC
TRBV29-1	TRBJ1-1	-	CSVSTEIYTEAFF	TGCAGCGTTTCAACCGAGATTTACACTGAAGCTTTCTTT
TRBV19	TRBJ2-7	TRBD1	CASSSPPQDRGYEQYF	TGTGCCAGTAGTTCCCCCCCCCAGGACAGGGGGTACGAGCAGTACTTC
TRBV15	TRBJ2-5	-	CATSRESEETQYF	TGTGCCACCAGCAGAGAGAGCGAGGAGACCCAGTACTTC
TRBV2	TRBJ1-4	TRBD1	CASSRDRGPNEKLFF	TGTGCCAGCAGCAGAGACAGGGGACCTAATGAAAAACTGTTTTTT
TRBV4-2	TRBJ1-5	-	CASSQDYDRPYQPQHF	TGTGCCAGCAGCCAAGATTATGACAGGCCCTATCAGCCCCAGCATTTT
TRBV28	TRBJ2-5	TRBD1	CASSLGQGWRETQYF	TGTGCCAGCAGTTTAGGACAGGGTTGGCGAGAGACCCAGTACTTC
TRBV28	TRBJ2-1	-	CVSTLRGNEQFF	TGTGTCAGCACCCTACGGGGAAATGAGCAGTTCTTC
TRBV6-1	TRBJ2-2	-	CASSAQSGVIGGELFF	TGTGCCAGCAGTGCTCAGTCAGGGGTAATAGGCGGGGAGCTGTTTTTT
TRBV7-3	TRBJ2-2	-	CASSLTLGRVNTGELFF	TGTGCCAGCAGCTTAACGTTGGGCAGGGTGAACACCGGGGAGCTGTTTTTT
TRBV29-1	TRBJ1-2	TRBD1	CSIGTGGQSGYGYTF	TGCAGCATAGGGACAGGCGGCCAGAGTGGCTATGGCTACACCTTC
TRBV10-1	TRBJ1-5	-	CASSETNQPQHF	TGCGCCAGCAGTGAAACAAATCAGCCCCAGCATTTT
TRBV6-1	TRBJ1-4	TRBD1	CASSEMGTGVSEKLFF	TGTGCCAGCAGTGAAATGGGGACAGGAGTTTCGGAAAAACTGTTTTTT
TRBV5-1	TRBJ1-1	TRBD1	CASSYRGGNTEAFF	TGCGCCAGCAGCTACAGGGGGGGAAACACTGAAGCTTTCTTT
TRBV27	TRBJ1-1	-	CASSLRQGEAFF	TGTGCCAGCAGTTTACGGCAGGGTGAAGCTTTCTTT
TRBV14	TRBJ2-7	-	CASSQVQGEQYF	TGTGCCAGCAGCCAAGTTCAGGGCGAGCAGTACTTC
TRBV19	TRBJ1-4	TRBD1	CASSTVPGQTSHKLFF	TGTGCCAGTAGCACCGTTCCGGGACAGACGAGTCATAAACTGTTTTTT